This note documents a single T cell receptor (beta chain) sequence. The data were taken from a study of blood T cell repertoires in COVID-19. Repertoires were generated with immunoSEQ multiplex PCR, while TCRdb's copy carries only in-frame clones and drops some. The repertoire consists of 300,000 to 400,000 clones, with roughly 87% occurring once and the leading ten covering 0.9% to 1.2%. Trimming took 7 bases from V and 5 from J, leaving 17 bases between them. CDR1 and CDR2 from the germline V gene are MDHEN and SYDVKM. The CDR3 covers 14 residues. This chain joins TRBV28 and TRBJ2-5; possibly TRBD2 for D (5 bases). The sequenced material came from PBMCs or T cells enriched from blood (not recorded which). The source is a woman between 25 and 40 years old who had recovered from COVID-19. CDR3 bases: TGTGCCAGCACCGGATCCGGCCGCGGGGAGACCCAGTACTTC. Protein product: CASTGSGRGETQYF.